The sequence of this TCR beta chain was determined in a study of blood T cell repertoires in COVID-19. At the level of the study: T cells, B-cell-depleted T cells, or PBMCs supplied cDNA or gDNA.

In the original processing: The assay estimated nucleated cells by amplifying reference gene primers. Measured with immunoSEQ multiplex PCR; TCRdb has only the in-frame clones, and not every one. V, J and clone size are taken as reported in that table, and D and trimming were inferred from the DNA itself. The repertoire includes over 100,000 clones, less than 90% of them detected once, and more than 4.5% sits in the top ten. The V and J ends lost 4 bases and 3 bases, in that order; junction bases with no gene match: 6. Germline lookup yields CDR1 SQVTM and CDR2 ANQGSEA. The CDR3 contains 14 residues.

The source is a human donor in a cohort sampled during active COVID-19. The rearrangement links TRBV29-1 to TRBJ2-5, with 9 bases that match TRBD2. The material sequenced was peripheral blood. DNA for the CDR3: TGCAGCGTTGCGCCTAGCGGGGTGAAAGAGACCCAGTACTTC. Protein sequence: CSVAPSGVKETQYF.